This entry describes one TCR beta chain. Antigen specificity is unknown. Method: immunoSEQ multiplex PCR; TCRdb's copy keeps in-frame clones and lacks some. The sample records more than 95,000 clones, 85% to 90% being singletons. Looked up from germline, CDR1 is MDHEN and CDR2 is SYDVKM. This CDR3 has 14 residues. Trimming removed 6 bases at V and 7 bases at J, with 13 bases between. The sample is drawn from a study of T cell responses to AZD1222 COVID-19 vaccine. Study-wide points: Vaccine-associated CD4 TCRs ranged over spike, dominating at 160-218 and 743-854. Nearly half of spike-specific TCRs reportedly target variant regions that are unmutated in the B.1.351 and B.1.1.7 variants.

This clonotype was obtained from an adult who received the AZD1222 COVID-19 vaccine. This sample comprised peripheral blood, obtained 28 days after the second AZD1222 dose. The chain links TRBV28 to TRBJ1-6; D gene unclear. CDR3 sequence (DNA): TGTGCCAGCAGCCCGGACCGATTCAATTCACCCCTCCACTTT. As protein: CASSPDRFNSPLHF.